Sequencing of this TCR beta chain was carried out in a study of shared clonotypes between healthy human individuals. Germline V gives CDR1 MDHEN, CDR2 SYDVKM. CDR3 length: 11 residues. This clone was recorded only once. The table came from immunoSEQ multiplex PCR; TCRdb's copy has only in-frame clones and leaves some out. Among around 1.6 million clones listed, 98% were seen once. The origin of this receptor is a man aged 25-40 years in good health. The source material was naive CD4+ T cells sorted from blood. Subset of the sample: CD45RA+ positively selected. The chain joins TRBV28 to TRBJ1-4, with 8 bases lining up with TRBD1. Here the CDR3 DNA reads TGTGGGACAGGGTCTAATGAAAAACTGTTTTTT. It yields the protein CGTGSNEKLFF.